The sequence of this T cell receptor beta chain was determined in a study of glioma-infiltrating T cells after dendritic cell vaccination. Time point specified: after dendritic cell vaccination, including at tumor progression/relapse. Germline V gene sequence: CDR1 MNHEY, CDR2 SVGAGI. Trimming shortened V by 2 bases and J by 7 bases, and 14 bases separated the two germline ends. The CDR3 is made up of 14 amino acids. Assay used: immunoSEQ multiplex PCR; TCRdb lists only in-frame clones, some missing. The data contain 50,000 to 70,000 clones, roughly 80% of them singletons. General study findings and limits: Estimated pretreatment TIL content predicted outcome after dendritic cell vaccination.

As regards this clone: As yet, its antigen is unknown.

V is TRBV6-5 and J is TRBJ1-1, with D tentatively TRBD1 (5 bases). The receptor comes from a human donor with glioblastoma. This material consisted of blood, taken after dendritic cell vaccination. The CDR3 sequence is CASSYSSGNVEAFF. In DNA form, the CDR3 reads TGTGCCAGCAGTTACAGTTCAGGGAATGTTGAAGCTTTCTTT.